What follows are 27 T cell receptor beta chains derived from one specimen sequenced in a study of cytomegalovirus exposure and HLA in healthy donors. Primers for the PCR totalled 60 Vbeta and 13 Jbeta. Method: immunoSEQ multiplex PCR; TCRdb's copy keeps in-frame clones and lacks some. The sample yields about 200,000 clones, about 78% seen once. The sequenced material came from PBMCs. These receptors all stem from a woman aged 25 to 45 in good health and CMV-seronegative.

This clone was detected a few times. The V gene is TRBV7-9, the J gene TRBJ2-1, with 7 bases aligning to TRBD1. Trimming at V came to 5 bases and at J to 5 bases, leaving 9 bases not matched to a gene. This CDR3 is 15 amino acids long. CDR1 and CDR2 from the germline V gene are SEHNR and FQNEAQ (reference sequence). For the CDR3, the DNA is TGTGCCAGCAGCCTTCCCCGGGACAGAAACAATGAGCAGTTCTTC. Protein: CASSLPRDRNNEQFF.

The chain couples TRBV5-4 to TRBJ2-1; D may be TRBD2 (5 bases). Germline lookup yields CDR1 SGHNT and CDR2 YYREEE (reference sequence). The V end lost 4 bases, the J end lost 4 bases, and 21 bases lay between the germline ends. The CDR3 has 17 residues. The CDR3 reads CASSRGSASEIYNEQFF. CDR3 in DNA: TGTGCCAGCAGCCGGGGTTCCGCAAGCGAAATTTACAATGAGCAGTTCTTC.

The chain employs TRBV29-1 and TRBJ2-5, with 7 nucleotides matching TRBD1. The CDR3 loop spans 10 amino acids. From germline, CDR1 is SQVTM and CDR2 ANQGSEA. Trimming at V came to 4 bases and at J to 12 bases, leaving 5 bases not matched to a gene. CDR3: CSVADRAEYF. CDR3 nucleotides: TGCAGCGTTGCCGACAGGGCCGAGTACTTC. The complete variable domain, with remaining parts taken from reference TRBV29-1 and TRBJ2-5, reads SAVISQKPSRDICQRGTSLTIQCQVDSQVTMMFWYRQQPGQSLTLIATANQGSEATYESGFVIDKFPISRPNLTFSTLTVSNMSPEDSSIYLCSVADRAEYFGPGTRLLVL.

The J gene is TRBJ2-5, the V gene TRBV4-1, with D possibly TRBD1 on 6 matching bases. Germline V lookup: CDR1 MGHRA, CDR2 YSYEKL. The CDR3 contains 14 residues. V was clipped by 4 bases and J by 4 bases, with 13 bases between them. DNA for the CDR3: TGCGCCAGCAGCCCCCTGACAGGTGGAGAGACCCAGTACTTC. Its translation is CASSPLTGGETQYF.

The V call is TRBV18, the J call TRBJ1-3; possible D gene TRBD1, 5 bases. V lost 5 bases to trimming and J lost 1 base, with 9 bases between them. Per germline, CDR1 KGHSH and CDR2 LQKENI. The CDR3 length is 14 residues. CDR3 protein: CASSSQGSGNTIYF. In nucleotides, the CDR3 is TGTGCCAGCTCATCCCAGGGATCTGGAAACACCATATATTTT.

This clone was found a few times. The genes are TRBV15 and TRBJ2-3, with a weak D call TRBD2 (6 bases). Between the trimmed V and J ends, which lost 5 bases and 6 bases, there was a span of 12 bases. The CDR3 is 13 amino acids. Germline CDR1 is LNHNV and CDR2 is YYDKDF (reference sequence). This CDR3 reads CATSAGTGDTQYF. For the CDR3, the DNA is TGTGCCACCAGCGCGGGGACCGGCGATACGCAGTATTTT. Supplemented by reference TRBV15 and TRBJ2-3, the full variable domain reads DAMVIQNPRYQVTQFGKPVTLSCSQTLNHNVMYWYQQKSSQAPKLLFHYYDKDFNNEADTPDNFQSRRPNTSFCFLDIRSPGLGDTAMYLCATSAGTGDTQYFGPGTRLTVL.

This clone has a handful of counts. This chain's CDR3 is CASSDAREGLETQYF. As DNA, the CDR3 is TGTGCCAGCAGTGACGCGCGGGAGGGCCTTGAGACCCAGTACTTC. The J gene is TRBJ2-5, the V gene TRBV25-1; 9 bases align to TRBD2. Germline CDR1 is MGHDK and CDR2 is SYGVNS. V lost 3 bases to trimming and J lost 5 bases; unmatched junction nucleotides: 7. The CDR3 loop spans 15 amino acids.

The genes are TRBV7-2 and TRBJ2-1, with D tentatively TRBD2 (6 bases). Germline values: CDR1 SGHTA, CDR2 FQGNSA. The CDR3 spans 15 residues. Trimming took 2 bases from V and 7 from J, leaving 15 bases between them. The CDR3 DNA reads as TGTGCCAGCAGCTTAATGTCCGGAGCGGGTAATGAGCAGTTCTTC. The encoded protein is CASSLMSGAGNEQFF. Based on the CDR3 plus reference TRBV7-2 and TRBJ2-1, the full variable domain is GAGVSQSPSNKVTEKGKDVELRCDPISGHTALYWYRQSLGQGLEFLIYFQGNSAPDKSGLPSDRFSAERTGGSVSTLTIQRTQQEDSAVYLCASSLMSGAGNEQFFGPGTRLTVL.

This clone was recorded a few times. This sequence joins TRBV30 and TRBJ2-2; the D is unclear. Germline V gene data show CDR1 as GTSNPN and CDR2 as SVGIG (reference sequence). V lost 2 bases and J 7 bases, leaving 11 bases between the germline ends. The CDR3 runs to 13 residues. CDR3 region: CAWSRNLGGELFF. In DNA, the CDR3 is TGTGCCTGGAGTCGCAACCTCGGCGGGGAGCTGTTTTTT.

The gene calls are TRBV27 and TRBJ1-5; 9 nucleotides align to TRBD1. This CDR3 contains 13 residues. The J segment lost 9 bases and the V segment lost 5 bases, leaving 5 bases of the junction unmatched. CDR1 and CDR2 (germline): MNHEY, SMNVEV (reference sequence). Here the CDR3 DNA reads TGTGCCAGCAGTCACAGGGGGCATTGGCCCCAGCATTTT. Translation: CASSHRGHWPQHF.

The V and J genes are TRBV4-2 and TRBJ2-7; possible D gene TRBD2, 5 bases. The V gene lost 4 bases and the J gene lost 2 bases, with 15 bases spanning the gap. Looked up from germline, CDR1 is LGHNA and CDR2 is YNFKEQ. This CDR3 region has 15 residues. CDR3 DNA sequence: TGTGCCAGCAGCCCCACGGCGGGCTTTACCTACGAGCAGTACTTC. Translated: CASSPTAGFTYEQYF.

A few counts support this clone. The chain is built from TRBV6-5 and TRBJ2-4; the match to TRBD1 covers 9 bases. The germline V gene encodes CDR1 MNHEY and CDR2 SVGAGI. This CDR3 region has 15 residues. V gave up 3 bases and J gave up 9 bases; unmatched junction bases: 9. The CDR3 region is CASSYSGQGGSIQYF. CDR3 nucleotide sequence: TGTGCCAGCAGTTATTCGGGACAGGGCGGAAGCATTCAGTACTTC.

V is TRBV10-3 and J is TRBJ2-2; TRBD2 might be the D (6 bases). V gave up 2 bases and J gave up 3 bases, with 16 bases separating them. The CDR3 length is 17 residues. CDR1 is ENHRY, CDR2 SYGVKD, per germline. The CDR3 reads CAISEILGEVYTGELFF. For the CDR3, the DNA is TGTGCCATCAGTGAGATATTGGGGGAGGTCTACACCGGGGAGCTGTTTTTT.

CDR3 amino acids: CASSQDRGTGLYNEQFF. The CDR3 DNA reads TGCGCCAGCAGCCAAGATAGAGGGACAGGGTTATACAATGAGCAGTTCTTC. The chain joins TRBV4-1 to TRBJ2-1; TRBD1 matches 9 bases. Per germline, CDR1 MGHRA and CDR2 YSYEKL. The CDR3 length is 17 residues. Trimming took 0 bases from V and 4 from J; bases not matched to a gene: 7.

V is TRBV7-9 and J is TRBJ1-5; TRBD1 matches at 8 bases. CDR3 length: 15 amino acids. The germline V gene encodes CDR1 SEHNR and CDR2 FQNEAQ (reference sequence). J lost 4 bases, V lost 5 bases, and 7 bases had no gene match. The CDR3 is CASSTGTGLNQPQHF. The CDR3 region has the DNA TGTGCCAGCAGCACAGGGACAGGATTAAATCAGCCCCAGCATTTT.

The rearrangement joins TRBV2 to TRBJ2-5; maybe TRBD1 (5 bases). Germline V gene data show CDR1 as SNHLY and CDR2 as FYNNEI. The CDR3 runs 13 residues. V lost 4 bases to trimming and J lost 5 bases, with 11 bases between them. CDR3 in amino acids: CASSAPGYETQYF. CDR3 coding DNA: TGTGCCAGCAGTGCTCCAGGGTACGAGACCCAGTACTTC. Full variable domain (remainder filled in from reference TRBV2 and TRBJ2-5): EPEVTQTPSHQVTQMGQEVILRCVPISNHLYFYWYRQILGQKVEFLVSFYNNEISEKSEIFDDQFSVERPDGSNFTLKIRSTKLEDSAMYFCASSAPGYETQYFGPGTRLLVL.

The chain links TRBV5-1 to TRBJ2-3; 7 bases match TRBD1. This CDR3 spans 14 amino acids. V lost 5 bases to trimming and J lost 4 bases; unmatched junction nucleotides: 7. Germline V gene data show CDR1 as SGHRS and CDR2 as YFSETQ. The CDR3 nucleotides read TGCGCCAGCAGGAGACAGGGAATTGCAGATACGCAGTATTTT. It is translated as CASRRQGIADTQYF.

This clone was counted between two and nine times. The V and J genes are TRBV2 and TRBJ2-5; 8 nucleotides match TRBD2. V was pared by 6 bases and J by 1 base, with 7 bases of the junction left unmatched. This CDR3 has 15 amino acids. CDR1 is SNHLY and CDR2 is FYNNEI in the germline V gene. The DNA of the CDR3 is TGTGCCAGCAGAGCCCTCGGACTAGCCCAAGAGACCCAGTACTTC. This translates into CASRALGLAQETQYF. The whole variable domain, remainder taken from reference TRBV2 and TRBJ2-5, is EPEVTQTPSHQVTQMGQEVILRCVPISNHLYFYWYRQILGQKVEFLVSFYNNEISEKSEIFDDQFSVERPDGSNFTLKIRSTKLEDSAMYFCASRALGLAQETQYFGPGTRLLVL.

This clone was observed a single time. The gene calls are TRBV5-4 and TRBJ1-1; D remains unclear. This CDR3 spans 13 amino acids. Germline assignment: CDR1 SGHNT and CDR2 YYREEE (reference sequence). The ends were cut back, 0 bases at V and 7 bases at J, with 10 bases in the middle. The CDR3 DNA follows: TGTGCCAGCAGCTTGGACAGCCGAATTGAAGCTTTCTTT. Residues: CASSLDSRIEAFF.

This sequence joins TRBV9 and TRBJ2-7; 8 nucleotides agree with TRBD1. This CDR3 contains 14 residues. After removal of 4 bases from V and 4 bases from J, the junction contained 7 bases not matched to a gene. Germline values: CDR1 SGDLS, CDR2 YYNGEE. For the CDR3, the DNA is TGTGCCAGCAGCCCCGGGGGACAGGCGTACGAGCAGTACTTC. It specifies CASSPGGQAYEQYF.

This rearrangement joins TRBV28 to TRBJ1-2, with 9 bases lining up with TRBD1. The CDR3 is made up of 17 amino acids. Germline V gene data show CDR1 as MDHEN and CDR2 as SYDVKM. Trimming took 5 bases from V and 4 from J; bases not matched to a gene: 14. For the CDR3, the DNA is TGTGCCAGCAGTCCCGGGGCCGGGACAGGGACTGTCTATGGCTACACCTTC. Encoded protein: CASSPGAGTGTVYGYTF.

The chain couples TRBV5-6 to TRBJ1-2; D call uncertain. V dropped 4 bases and J dropped 2 bases, with 12 bases sitting between them. CDR1 is SGHDT, CDR2 YYEEEE, per germline. This CDR3 is built from 14 residues. The DNA for the CDR3 is TGTGCCAGCAGCCCTGTGAGACTCAACTATGGCTACACCTTC. Amino acids: CASSPVRLNYGYTF. Combining the CDR3 with reference TRBV5-6 and TRBJ1-2 gives the whole variable domain DAGVTQSPTHLIKTRGQQVTLRCSPKSGHDTVSWYQQALGQGPQFIFQYYEEEERQRGNFPDRFSGHQFPNYSSELNVNALLLGDSALYLCASSPVRLNYGYTFGSGTRLTVV.

The J gene is TRBJ1-1, the V gene TRBV7-9; D not resolved. V was trimmed by 5 bases and J by 3 bases, leaving 7 bases between them. The CDR3 runs 12 residues. Germline V gene sequence: CDR1 SEHNR, CDR2 FQNEAQ (reference sequence). The CDR3: CASSPPDTEAFF. The CDR3 DNA reads TGTGCCAGCAGCCCCCCGGACACTGAAGCTTTCTTT.

This chain links TRBV5-1 with TRBJ1-5, with TRBD1 matching 7 bases. The CDR3 is 13 residues long. V lost 0 bases, J lost 8 bases, and 2 bases stayed unmatched. Germline V gene data show CDR1 as SGHRS and CDR2 as YFSETQ. In nucleotides, the CDR3 is TGCGCCAGCAGCTTGGACAGGGGCAAGCCCCAGCATTTT. This encodes CASSLDRGKPQHF.

The chain is built from TRBV5-1 and TRBJ2-2; TRBD1 agrees at 9 bases. The J segment lost 1 base and the V segment lost 4 bases, leaving 11 bases of the junction unmatched. Germline V lookup: CDR1 SGHRS, CDR2 YFSETQ. CDR3 length: 18 residues. The CDR3 protein is CASSRLTSTGGNTGELFF. CDR3 DNA sequence: TGCGCCAGCAGCCGGCTGACCTCGACAGGGGGGAACACCGGGGAGCTGTTTTTT.

In regard to this clone: The junction differs from germline at one of its ends, possibly a read error. V gene TRBV10-1 combines with J gene TRBJ1-2; no firm D call. Germline CDR1 WNHNN, CDR2 SYGVQD (reference sequence). The CDR3 runs 13 residues. The CDR3: CASSEWREGGYPF. The DNA for the CDR3 is TGCGCCAGCAGTGAGTGGAGGGAGGGTGGCTACCCCTTC.

This chain connects TRBV27 to TRBJ1-6, with D hard to call. Deletions cut 6 bases from V and 8 bases from J, with 20 bases between. In germline, CDR1 is MNHEY, CDR2 SMNVEV (reference sequence). This CDR3 region has 16 residues. CDR3 bases: TGTGCCAGCAGCCCGTTGCGCTCTCCGATGGATTCACCCCTCCACTTT. Its translation is CASSPLRSPMDSPLHF.